The TCR beta chain under discussion was sequenced for a study of Ad26.COV2.S vaccination and SARS-CoV-2 variants. Clones were sequenced by immunoSEQ multiplex PCR, and TCRdb holds only the in-frame ones, with some missing. The sample lists under 500,000 clones; 80% to 95% were seen once. The treatment: around 19 received Ad26.COV2.S at low or high dose, single or two shots; five or six received placebo; per-sample allocation not given. At day 63 after the first vaccine or placebo injection, samples were drawn. V shed 4 bases and J 6 bases; nucleotides not matched to a gene: 5. CDR3 length: 14 amino acids. The germline V gene has CDR1 LGHNA and CDR2 YSLEER.

This chain links TRBV4-3 with TRBJ1-5; 8 nucleotides agree with TRBD1. The clonotype comes from a person aged 18-60 years who received the Ad26.COV2.S COVID-19 vaccine or a placebo. This specimen consisted of peripheral blood, obtained in a trial of Ad26.COV2.S vaccine versus placebo. DNA for the CDR3: TGCGCCAGCAGCCCGGACAGGGCAACTCAGCCCCAGCATTTT. Its protein is CASSPDRATQPQHF.